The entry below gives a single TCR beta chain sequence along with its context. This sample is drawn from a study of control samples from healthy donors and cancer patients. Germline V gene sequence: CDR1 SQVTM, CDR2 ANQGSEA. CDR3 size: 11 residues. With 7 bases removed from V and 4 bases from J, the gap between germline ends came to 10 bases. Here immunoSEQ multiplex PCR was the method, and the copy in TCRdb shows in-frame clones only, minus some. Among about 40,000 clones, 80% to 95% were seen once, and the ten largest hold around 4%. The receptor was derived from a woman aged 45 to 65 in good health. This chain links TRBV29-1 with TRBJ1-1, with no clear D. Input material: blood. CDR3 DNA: TGCAGCGGAACCGGTTTCACTGAAGCTTTCTTT. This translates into CSGTGFTEAFF.